This T cell receptor beta chain was identified in a study of cytomegalovirus exposure and HLA in healthy donors. The overall study: Most donors, 70% to 85% of over 300 genotyped, fell in the Caucasian-associated ancestry cluster. Study results and limitations: The authors enumerated over 150 TCR beta chains as linked to cytomegalovirus.

Germline CDR1 reads SGHRS; CDR2 reads YFSETQ. Trimming pared 0 bases from V and 2 bases from J, leaving 12 bases between. This CDR3 region has 16 residues. PCR amplification relied on 60 Vbeta primers (plus 13 Jbeta primers). Authors' processing steps: In a later analysis, the count reached some 73 million unique TCR beta chains, with about 9.9 million shared. The data were produced by immunoSEQ multiplex PCR, yet TCRdb's version contains in-frame clones alone and is incomplete. The D gene and trimming were derived from the DNA, and the V and J assignments and clone size from that table. The sample lists about 190,000 clones, under 85% occurring once. Regarding this clone: Its antigen is not known.

The V and J genes are TRBV5-1 and TRBJ2-1, with a tentative D call TRBD2 (6 bases). Sequencing was done on a sample of PBMCs. The receptor's source is a woman aged 50 to 60 in good health and CMV-seropositive. The CDR3, as DNA: TGCGCCAGCAGCTTGGGTGGGCTAGCGACCTACAATGAGCAGTTCTTC. It encodes CASSLGGLATYNEQFF.